A single sample gave rise to the 25 T cell receptor beta chains below, sequenced in a study of cytomegalovirus exposure and HLA in healthy donors. 60 Vbeta and 13 Jbeta primers were used in PCR. The data were produced by immunoSEQ multiplex PCR, yet TCRdb's version contains in-frame clones alone and is incomplete. The sample has around 130,000 clones; under 85% are singletons. Sequenced input: PBMCs. The receptors stem from a woman aged 50 to 60 in good health and CMV-seropositive.

V usage is TRBV7-6 and J usage is TRBJ2-7, with a possible D match to TRBD2 (5 bases). The CDR3 is 14 amino acids. The V end was cut by 2 bases, the J end by 3 bases, with 11 bases between. Germline V gene lookup returns CDR1 SGHVS and CDR2 FNYEAQ. CDR3 coding DNA: TGTGCCAGCAGCTTAAGCGGACTGGTCTACGAGCAGTACTTC. Its translation is CASSLSGLVYEQYF.

This clone was counted between two and nine times. The V call is TRBV7-2, the J call TRBJ1-5, with 7 bases lining up with TRBD1. The CDR3 is 12 amino acids. J was trimmed by 8 bases and V by 5 bases; bases with no gene match: 3. Germline CDR1 is SGHTA and CDR2 is FQGNSA. Here the CDR3 reads CASSHTGEPQHF. The DNA of the CDR3 is TGTGCCAGCAGCCATACAGGGGAGCCCCAGCATTTT.

The chain couples TRBV7-9 to TRBJ1-2, with 9 bases fitting TRBD1. The CDR3 loop spans 16 amino acids. V shed 5 bases and J 4 bases; nucleotides not matched to a gene: 11. Germline V gene sequence: CDR1 SEHNR, CDR2 FQNEAQ (reference sequence). The CDR3 region is CASSAPGQGPGYGYTF. CDR3 bases: TGTGCCAGCAGCGCTCCGGGACAGGGTCCAGGCTATGGCTACACCTTC. Looking up the rest from reference TRBV7-9 and TRBJ1-2 gives the full variable domain: DTGVSQNPRHKITKRGQNVTFRCDPISEHNRLYWYRQTLGQGPEFLTYFQNEAQLEKSRLLSDRFSAERPKGSFSTLEIQRTEQGDSAMYLCASSAPGQGPGYGYTFGSGTRLTVV.

The rearrangement uses TRBV11-2 and TRBJ2-1; D is perhaps TRBD1 (6 bases). Germline lookup yields CDR1 SGHAT and CDR2 FQNNGV. V shed 7 bases and J shed 8 bases, with 21 bases lying between them. The CDR3 extends over 15 amino acids. CDR3 coding DNA: TGTGCCAGCACCATGATAGGAGGCCCAGGGGATGAGCAGTTCTTC. This gives the protein CASTMIGGPGDEQFF.

This rearrangement joins TRBV7-2 to TRBJ2-1, with D uncertain. Germline values: CDR1 SGHTA, CDR2 FQGNSA. The length of the CDR3 is 12 residues. Trimming shortened V by 1 base and J by 9 bases, and 7 bases separated the two germline ends. CDR3 nucleotides: TGTGCCAGCAGCTTAGAGTTGCGTGAGCAGTTCTTC. Translated, it gives CASSLELREQFF.

The J gene is TRBJ2-1, the V gene TRBV5-1, with TRBD2 matching 8 bases. There are 16 residues in the CDR3. CDR1 is SGHRS and CDR2 is YFSETQ in the germline V gene. Trimming removed 0 bases from V and 4 bases from J; junction bases left unmatched: 6. CDR3 loop: CASSLDGGDFYNEQFF. The CDR3 nucleotides read TGCGCCAGCAGCTTGGACGGGGGGGACTTTTACAATGAGCAGTTCTTC.

Comments on this clone: Compared with germline, one end of the junction differs, possibly owing to a read error. The chain carries TRBV5-6 and TRBJ1-2; possibly TRBD1 for D (6 bases). CDR1 is SGHDT and CDR2 is YYEEEE in the germline V gene. The CDR3 is 13 residues long. The CDR3 is CASRILTGHGYPF. CDR3 DNA: TGTGCCAGCAGAATTCTGACAGGCCATGGCTACCCCTTC.

The genes are TRBV9 and TRBJ2-1; D is perhaps TRBD2 (6 bases). The ends were cut back, 0 bases at V and 6 bases at J, with 10 bases in the middle. The CDR3 is 14 residues long. CDR1 is SGDLS, CDR2 YYNGEE, per germline. This chain's CDR3 is CASSVAGEINEQFF. The CDR3 coding sequence is TGTGCCAGCAGCGTAGCGGGGGAGATCAATGAGCAGTTCTTC.

This clone appeared once. The CDR3 DNA reads as TGTGCCAGCAGTGCGAGCGGGGGAGGATACGAGCAGTACTTC. Its translation: CASSASGGGYEQYF. This sequence joins TRBV6-6 and TRBJ2-7; 8 nucleotides agree with TRBD2. The length of the CDR3 is 14 residues. Losses at the gene ends were 5 bases for V and 4 bases for J; bases not matched to a gene: 7. In germline, CDR1 is MNHNY, CDR2 SVGAGI (reference sequence).

The rearrangement uses TRBV7-9 and TRBJ2-3; 8 bases are a match to TRBD1. After removal of 4 bases from V and 1 base from J, the junction contained 7 bases not matched to a gene. Germline V gene data show CDR1 as SEHNR and CDR2 as FQNEAQ (reference sequence). The CDR3 totals 16 residues. CDR3 DNA sequence: TGTGCCAGCAGCTCGGGACAGGAGATCGGCACAGATACGCAGTATTTT. This codes for CASSSGQEIGTDTQYF.

The gene calls are TRBV27 and TRBJ1-1; 7 bases match TRBD1. From germline, CDR1 is MNHEY and CDR2 SMNVEV (reference sequence). Trimming at V came to 2 bases and at J to 0 bases, leaving 9 bases not matched to a gene. The CDR3 runs 17 residues. The CDR3 DNA follows: TGTGCCAGCAGTTTAAGTGGTAGGGGGCATTTGAACACTGAAGCTTTCTTT. Translated, it gives CASSLSGRGHLNTEAFF.

The rearrangement links TRBV4-3 to TRBJ1-6; D is ambiguous. V lost 4 bases and J lost 5, with 6 bases in between. Germline V lookup: CDR1 LGHNA, CDR2 YSLEER. The CDR3 is 13 amino acids. This CDR3 is CASSPTNNSPLHF. Here the CDR3 DNA reads TGCGCCAGCAGCCCCACTAATAATTCACCCCTCCACTTT.

The V gene is TRBV7-9, the J gene TRBJ1-4; the D is unclear. CDR1 and CDR2 (germline): SEHNR, FQNEAQ (reference sequence). This CDR3 region has 15 residues. V dropped 1 base and J dropped 4 bases, with 10 bases sitting between them. In DNA form, the CDR3 reads TGTGCCAGCAGCTTAGGACGAGGCGTTAATGAAAAACTGTTTTTT. Translated, it gives CASSLGRGVNEKLFF.

This rearrangement joins TRBV5-1 to TRBJ2-7, with TRBD2 as a possible D gene (5 bases). CDR3 length equals 19 residues. V was cut by 4 bases and J by 0 bases, with 26 bases left in between. Germline loops: CDR1 SGHRS, CDR2 YFSETQ. CDR3: CASSVQPPGGPGTSYEQYF. The CDR3 nucleotides are TGCGCCAGCAGCGTTCAACCACCTGGCGGGCCGGGCACCTCCTACGAGCAGTACTTC. The full variable domain, in which reference TRBV5-1 and TRBJ2-7 provide the parts outside the CDR3, is KAGVTQTPRYLIKTRGQQVTLSCSPISGHRSVSWYQQTPGQGLQFLFEYFSETQRNKGNFPGRFSGRQFSNSRSEMNVSTLELGDSALYLCASSVQPPGGPGTSYEQYFGPGTRLTVT.

The chain couples TRBV7-2 to TRBJ1-5; 8 bases fit TRBD1. J gave up 5 bases and V 0 bases, and 3 bases lay outside the gene matches. Germline lookup yields CDR1 SGHTA and CDR2 FQGNSA. The CDR3 extends over 15 amino acids. The CDR3 region has the DNA TGTGCCAGCAGCTTAGCGACAGGGGCTCATCAGCCCCAGCATTTT. Amino acid sequence: CASSLATGAHQPQHF. The full variable domain, rest sourced from reference TRBV7-2 and TRBJ1-5, is GAGVSQSPSNKVTEKGKDVELRCDPISGHTALYWYRQSLGQGLEFLIYFQGNSAPDKSGLPSDRFSAERTGGSVSTLTIQRTQQEDSAVYLCASSLATGAHQPQHFGDGTRLSIL.

This clone was counted once. The V call is TRBV6-5, the J call TRBJ1-5; 7 bases align to TRBD1. CDR1 and CDR2 from the germline V gene are MNHEY and SVGAGI. CDR3 length: 15 amino acids. With 6 bases clipped from V and 6 bases from J, the junction kept 11 bases outside the gene matches. CDR3 sequence: CASSLNRGPGQPQHF. The DNA of the CDR3 is TGTGCCAGCAGCCTCAACAGGGGCCCGGGTCAGCCCCAGCATTTT.

This clone came up once. This chain links TRBV2 with TRBJ1-5; unclear D gene. The CDR3 contains 15 residues. V lost 3 bases to trimming and J lost 2 bases, with 11 bases between them. Germline lookup yields CDR1 SNHLY and CDR2 FYNNEI. CDR3 region: CASSDWSVGNQPQHF. The CDR3 nucleotides read TGTGCCAGCAGTGACTGGAGCGTGGGCAATCAGCCCCAGCATTTT.

In the case of this clone: One end of the junction fails to match germline, which may point to a read error. This chain links TRBV11-2 with TRBJ2-7; 9 nucleotides line up with TRBD1. Germline values: CDR1 SGHAT, CDR2 FQNNGV. The CDR3 is 12 amino acids. The CDR3 coding sequence is TGTGCCAGCAGCTGGCGTGGACAGGGGTGGGCCTTC. Translated: CASSWRGQGWAF. Complete variable domain (other parts from reference TRBV11-2 and TRBJ2-7): EAGVAQSPRYKIIEKRQSVAFWCNPISGHATLYWYQQILGQGPKLLIQFQNNGVVDDSQLPKDRFSAERLKGVDSTLKIQPAKLEDSAVYLCASSWRGQGWAFGPGTRLTVT.

The chain links TRBV9 to TRBJ1-4; 9 nucleotides match TRBD1. The junction had 2 bases not matched to a gene; V was cut back by 1 base and J by 7 bases. The V gene's germline CDR1 is SGDLS and CDR2 YYNGEE. CDR3 length: 14 residues. The CDR3 protein is CASSVTGGSEKLFF. The DNA for the CDR3 is TGTGCCAGCAGCGTAACAGGGGGCTCTGAAAAACTGTTTTTT. Looking up the rest from reference TRBV9 and TRBJ1-4 gives the full variable domain: DSGVTQTPKHLITATGQRVTLRCSPRSGDLSVYWYQQSLDQGLQFLIQYYNGEERAKGNILERFSAQQFPDLHSELNLSSLELGDSALYFCASSVTGGSEKLFFGSGTQLSVL.

CDR3 coding DNA: TGTGCCAGCAGTGAGACACAGGGGGCGTTAACTGAAGCTTTCTTT. Protein sequence: CASSETQGALTEAFF. The chain links TRBV25-1 to TRBJ1-1; 9 nucleotides agree with TRBD1. Germline assignment: CDR1 MGHDK and CDR2 SYGVNS. Trimming took 3 bases from V and 5 from J; bases not matched to a gene: 7. This CDR3 comprises 15 residues.

This clone was observed a single time. This chain links TRBV5-1 with TRBJ1-4, with unresolved D. TRBJ2-2 matches the DNA end more closely, so the J call is doubtful. Germline lookup yields CDR1 SGHRS and CDR2 YFSETQ. CDR3 length: 12 residues. The CDR3 here is CASSLTTGELFF. CDR3 bases: TGCGCCAGCAGCTTAACTACCGGGGAGCTGTTTTTT.

The V gene is TRBV6-1, the J gene TRBJ2-5; 11 bases map to TRBD1. The CDR3 length is 15 residues. V was clipped by 5 bases and J by 5 bases; unmatched bases: 7. The V gene's germline CDR1 is MNHNS and CDR2 SASEGT. The CDR3 loop reads CASSLWTGGEETQYF. For the CDR3, the DNA is TGTGCCAGCAGTCTTTGGACAGGGGGCGAGGAGACCCAGTACTTC.

DNA for the CDR3: TGTGCCAGTAAACTCGCGGGGGCTGGGGAGACCCAGTACTTC. Protein: CASKLAGAGETQYF. This chain joins TRBV19 and TRBJ2-5; perhaps TRBD2 as D (7 bases). The CDR3 consists of 14 residues. The V gene's germline CDR1 is LNHDA and CDR2 SQIVND (reference sequence). V lost 7 bases, J lost 5 bases, and 17 bases lay in between.

This clone turned up a few times. The chain couples TRBV19 to TRBJ1-1, with 9 positions matching TRBD1. V lost 7 bases, J lost 3 bases, and 9 bases stayed unmatched. Germline values: CDR1 LNHDA, CDR2 SQIVND (reference sequence). The CDR3 is made up of 15 amino acids. The CDR3, as DNA: TGTGCCAGTACCCTAGGGACAGGGTGGGACACTGAAGCTTTCTTT. This gives the protein CASTLGTGWDTEAFF.

The CDR3 loop is CASSPGQHTGELFF. CDR3 bases: TGTGCCAGCTCACCGGGACAGCACACCGGGGAGCTGTTTTTT. The chain couples TRBV18 to TRBJ2-2, with 7 bases matching TRBD1. The V gene's germline CDR1 is KGHSH and CDR2 LQKENI. The CDR3 contains 14 residues. Losses at the gene ends were 3 bases for V and 3 bases for J; bases not matched to a gene: 1.